The 24 T cell receptor beta chains in this list originate from one sample, sequenced in a study of blood T cell repertoires in COVID-19. Produced via immunoSEQ multiplex PCR; TCRdb's table is partial and in-frame only. Counted here are hundreds of thousands of clones, about 85% occurring once; the ten biggest clones make up 13%. The sequenced material came from peripheral blood. The receptors here all came from a human donor in a cohort sampled during active COVID-19.

The chain links TRBV18 to TRBJ1-5; D gene ambiguous. The length of the CDR3 is 15 residues. Germline V gene lookup returns CDR1 KGHSH and CDR2 LQKENI. The ends were cut back, 2 bases at V and 1 base at J, with 9 bases in the middle. The CDR3 nucleotides read TGTGCCAGCTCACCAGAGGCCAAGAGCAATCAGCCCCAGCATTTT. The encoded protein is CASSPEAKSNQPQHF.

This clone was seen a few times. The V and J genes are TRBV7-2 and TRBJ1-2; D might be TRBD1 (6 bases). This CDR3 is built from 15 residues. Trimming pared 5 bases from V and 5 bases from J, leaving 18 bases between. Germline V gene data show CDR1 as SGHTA and CDR2 as FQGNSA. The DNA for the CDR3 is TGTGCCAGCAGCGCGCGGACAGAACTAAGATATGGCTACACCTTC. It yields the protein CASSARTELRYGYTF. Full variable domain (missing parts from reference TRBV7-2 and TRBJ1-2): GAGVSQSPSNKVTEKGKDVELRCDPISGHTALYWYRQSLGQGLEFLIYFQGNSAPDKSGLPSDRFSAERTGGSVSTLTIQRTQQEDSAVYLCASSARTELRYGYTFGSGTRLTVV.

The chain carries TRBV4-1 and TRBJ2-7, with 8 bases lining up with TRBD2. J gave up 3 bases and V 2 bases, and 6 bases lay outside the gene matches. This CDR3 has 15 residues. CDR1 and CDR2 (germline): MGHRA, YSYEKL. The DNA of the CDR3 is TGCGCCAGCAGCCAACCCACTAGCGGAGTCTACGAGCAGTACTTC. Its protein is CASSQPTSGVYEQYF.

This sequence joins TRBV3-1 (or the pseudogene TRBV3-2) and TRBJ2-7; 10 bases agree with TRBD2. The V segment lost 0 bases and the J segment 5 bases; nucleotides outside the gene matches: 13. Per the germline V gene, CDR1 is LGHDT and CDR2 is YNNKEL (reference sequence). CDR3 length: 18 residues. CDR3 sequence reads: CASSQDPPPLAGWDEQYF. The CDR3 DNA follows: TGTGCCAGCAGCCAAGATCCCCCCCCACTAGCGGGATGGGACGAGCAGTACTTC.

V gene TRBV3-1 (or the pseudogene TRBV3-2) combines with J gene TRBJ2-3; tentatively, D is TRBD2 (5 bases). V lost 4 bases, J lost 1 base, and 12 bases lay in between. The CDR3 length is 15 residues. The germline V gene encodes CDR1 LGHDT and CDR2 YNNKEL (reference sequence). The CDR3 spells CASSLTRAGTDTQYF. The CDR3 DNA sequence: TGTGCCAGCAGCCTTACTAGGGCGGGCACAGATACGCAGTATTTT.

The chain couples TRBV19 to TRBJ1-5; 7 bases are shared with TRBD1. The CDR3 is 14 residues long. Germline assignment: CDR1 LNHDA and CDR2 SQIVND (reference sequence). Unmatched junction bases numbered 7, after V lost 5 bases and J lost 6 bases. CDR3 nucleotides: TGTGCCAGTAGTTCGGGACAGCCCTTTCAGCCCCAGCATTTT. As protein: CASSSGQPFQPQHF.

V usage is TRBV3-1 (or the pseudogene TRBV3-2) and J usage is TRBJ1-1; D gene ambiguous. Per the germline V gene, CDR1 is LGHDT and CDR2 is YNNKEL (reference sequence). The CDR3 has 15 residues. V lost 1 base and J lost 6, with 15 bases in between. CDR3 sequence (DNA): TGTGCCAGCAGCCAAGTACCTACTAAAAGCTCTGAAGCTTTCTTT. The encoded protein is CASSQVPTKSSEAFF.

This clone came up a few times. The rearrangement uses TRBV7-9 and TRBJ1-5; unclear D gene. The germline gives CDR1 SEHNR, CDR2 FQNEAQ (reference sequence). Trimming took 3 bases from V and 4 from J, leaving 7 bases between them. The length of the CDR3 is 13 residues. CDR3 in amino acids: CASSFQENQPQHF. As DNA, the CDR3 is TGTGCCAGCAGCTTTCAGGAAAATCAGCCCCAGCATTTT. The complete variable domain, with remaining parts taken from reference TRBV7-9 and TRBJ1-5, reads DTGVSQNPRHKITKRGQNVTFRCDPISEHNRLYWYRQTLGQGPEFLTYFQNEAQLEKSRLLSDRFSAERPKGSFSTLEIQRTEQGDSAMYLCASSFQENQPQHFGDGTRLSIL.

The CDR3 DNA is TGTGCCAGCAGCCGGACAAGCTACGAGCAGTACTTC. Its protein product is CASSRTSYEQYF. V usage is TRBV7-2 and J usage is TRBJ2-7, with D possibly TRBD1 on 5 matching bases. The CDR3 contains 12 residues. V was clipped by 5 bases and J by 3 bases, with 8 bases between them. The germline V gene encodes CDR1 SGHTA and CDR2 FQGNSA. Drawing the rest from reference TRBV7-2 and TRBJ2-7, the complete variable domain is GAGVSQSPSNKVTEKGKDVELRCDPISGHTALYWYRQSLGQGLEFLIYFQGNSAPDKSGLPSDRFSAERTGGSVSTLTIQRTQQEDSAVYLCASSRTSYEQYFGPGTRLTVT.

The chain recombines TRBV19 with TRBJ1-5, with a possible D match to TRBD1 (5 bases). Trimming removed 2 bases from V and 7 bases from J, with 9 bases in between. The CDR3 runs to 13 residues. Germline assignment: CDR1 LNHDA and CDR2 SQIVND (reference sequence). The CDR3 nucleotides are TGTGCCAGTAGTATAAAGGACAACCAGCCCCAGCATTTT. Protein: CASSIKDNQPQHF.

The CDR3 here is CASSLVAASLYEETQYF. In DNA form, the CDR3 reads TGTGCCAGCAGCTTAGTAGCCGCCAGCTTGTATGAAGAGACCCAGTACTTC. V usage is TRBV11-2 and J usage is TRBJ2-5; D is unclear. V dropped 1 base and J dropped 3 bases, with 18 bases sitting between them. Per germline, CDR1 SGHAT and CDR2 FQNNGV. The CDR3 extends over 17 amino acids. Based on the CDR3 plus reference TRBV11-2 and TRBJ2-5, the full variable domain is EAGVAQSPRYKIIEKRQSVAFWCNPISGHATLYWYQQILGQGPKLLIQFQNNGVVDDSQLPKDRFSAERLKGVDSTLKIQPAKLEDSAVYLCASSLVAASLYEETQYFGPGTRLLVL.

The chain is built from TRBV19 and TRBJ2-3; tentative D call: TRBD2 (6 bases). V gave up 0 bases and J gave up 1 base, with 17 bases separating them. The CDR3 is made up of 18 amino acids. CDR1 LNHDA and CDR2 SQIVND come from the germline V gene (reference sequence). CDR3 protein: CASSIDPSGFSGTDTQYF. In nucleotides, the CDR3 is TGTGCCAGTAGTATAGATCCAAGCGGGTTTTCTGGCACAGATACGCAGTATTTT.

The rearrangement uses TRBV3-1 (or the pseudogene TRBV3-2) and TRBJ1-5; D possibly corresponds to TRBD1 (6 bases). The CDR3 length is 17 residues. Germline lookup yields CDR1 LGHDT and CDR2 YNNKEL (reference sequence). V lost 4 bases and J 7 bases, leaving 23 bases between the germline ends. The CDR3 DNA is TGTGCCAGCAGCCGCTCAGGGGATGCGGGTATTGTCCAGCCCCAGCATTTT. It yields the protein CASSRSGDAGIVQPQHF.

The rearrangement joins TRBV14 to TRBJ2-1; a possible D gene is TRBD1 (5 bases). Deletions cut 0 bases from V and 10 bases from J, with 16 bases between. The CDR3 totals 15 residues. Per germline, CDR1 SGHDN and CDR2 FVKESK. In nucleotides, the CDR3 is TGTGCCAGCAGCCAAGAAACTCGCCTGTACAGGGAGCAGTTCTTC. The encoded protein is CASSQETRLYREQFF.

The chain employs TRBV9 and TRBJ1-4, with D maybe TRBD1 (6 bases). CDR1 is SGDLS, CDR2 YYNGEE, per germline. The CDR3 has 15 amino acids. Between the trimmed V and J ends, which lost 1 base and 4 bases, there was a span of 11 bases. The CDR3 protein is CASSVRAGDNEKLFF. CDR3 DNA: TGTGCCAGCAGCGTACGAGCAGGGGATAATGAAAAACTGTTTTTT.

The CDR3 region is CAWSVPGGVKEAFF. The CDR3 DNA sequence: TGTGCCTGGAGTGTACCGGGGGGTGTCAAGGAAGCTTTCTTT. The rearrangement joins TRBV30 to TRBJ1-1; tentatively, D is TRBD1 (5 bases). CDR1 is GTSNPN, CDR2 SVGIG, per germline (reference sequence). The length of the CDR3 is 14 residues. Trimming took off 0 bases at V and 8 bases at J, with 16 bases between the two ends.

The chain has TRBV12-5 and TRBJ2-1; 10 bases fit TRBD2. Germline CDR1 reads LGHNT; CDR2 reads FRNRAP. The V segment lost 2 bases and the J segment 10 bases; nucleotides outside the gene matches: 8. The CDR3 spans 15 residues. CDR3 DNA sequence: TGTGCTAGTGGTTTGAGCGGGAGGGCCGCTGGAGAGCAGTTCTTC. It codes for CASGLSGRAAGEQFF. The whole variable domain, filled in from reference TRBV12-5 and TRBJ2-1, reads DARVTQTPRHKVTEMGQEVTMRCQPILGHNTVFWYRQTMMQGLELLAYFRNRAPLDDSGMPKDRFSAEMPDATLATLKIQPSEPRDSAVYFCASGLSGRAAGEQFFGPGTRLTVL.

The genes are TRBV28 and TRBJ2-5, with TRBD1 identical over 7 bases. The length of the CDR3 is 21 residues. V shed 6 bases and J 6 bases; nucleotides not matched to a gene: 31. CDR1 and CDR2 from the germline V gene are MDHEN and SYDVKM. For the CDR3, the DNA is TGTGCCAGCAGCCGACAAACTTATATTGCTTTAGGGGGCACCCATTTGAAGACCCAGTACTTC. Amino acid sequence: CASSRQTYIALGGTHLKTQYF. The full variable domain, completed using reference TRBV28 and TRBJ2-5, is DVKVTQSSRYLVKRTGEKVFLECVQDMDHENMFWYRQDPGLGLRLIYFSYDVKMKEKGDIPEGYSVSREKKERFSLILESASTNQTSMYLCASSRQTYIALGGTHLKTQYFGPGTRLLVL.

The chain uses TRBV5-8 and TRBJ2-7, with 11 bases lining up with TRBD2. Trimming took 0 bases from V and 6 from J; bases not matched to a gene: 8. This CDR3 has 16 amino acids. Germline CDR1 and CDR2: SGHTS and YDEGEE. The CDR3 here is CASSLVPSGRLGEQYF. In nucleotides, the CDR3 is TGTGCCAGCAGCTTGGTTCCTAGCGGGAGGCTAGGCGAGCAGTACTTC.

The chain recombines TRBV10-3 with TRBJ2-1; 10 positions match TRBD2. Trimming cost V 6 bases and J 2 bases; bases outside gene matches: 7. Germline assignment: CDR1 ENHRY and CDR2 SYGVKD. This CDR3 spans 16 amino acids. CDR3 sequence reads: CAIRGVAGGPYNEQFF. CDR3 nucleotide sequence: TGTGCCATCAGGGGAGTAGCGGGAGGACCCTACAATGAGCAGTTCTTC.

This clone came up once. The chain joins TRBV28 to TRBJ1-3; D unresolved. CDR1 and CDR2 (germline): MDHEN, SYDVKM. The CDR3 sequence is 16 residues long. The V and J ends lost 5 bases and 0 bases respectively, with 14 bases between them. CDR3 residues: CASSQEAGLSGNTIYF. For the CDR3, the DNA is TGTGCCAGCAGTCAGGAGGCAGGCCTCTCTGGAAACACCATATATTTT. The full variable domain, with the rest looked up from reference TRBV28 and TRBJ1-3, is DVKVTQSSRYLVKRTGEKVFLECVQDMDHENMFWYRQDPGLGLRLIYFSYDVKMKEKGDIPEGYSVSREKKERFSLILESASTNQTSMYLCASSQEAGLSGNTIYFGEGSWLTVV.

This clone appeared a single time. This sequence joins TRBV28 and TRBJ2-7; tentatively, D is TRBD2 (7 bases). V was cut by 7 bases and J by 1 base, with 14 bases left in between. Germline V gives CDR1 MDHEN, CDR2 SYDVKM. CDR3 size: 14 residues. CDR3: CASKGGGRSYEQYF. In DNA form, the CDR3 reads TGTGCCAGCAAGGGGGGGGGTAGGTCCTACGAGCAGTACTTC.

This chain links TRBV5-4 with TRBJ1-1; D not resolved. The V gene lost 0 bases and the J gene lost 3 bases, with 12 bases spanning the gap. Germline V gene data show CDR1 as SGHNT and CDR2 as YYREEE (reference sequence). This CDR3 contains 15 residues. CDR3 loop: CASSLAGVRDTEAFF. The CDR3 coding sequence is TGTGCCAGCAGCTTGGCGGGTGTGAGGGACACTGAAGCTTTCTTT.

About this clone itself: The same CDR3 also results from other DNA sequences found in this sample. J is TRBJ2-3 and V is TRBV5-1; TRBD2 aligns across 9 bases. The V segment lost 4 bases and the J segment 0 bases; nucleotides outside the gene matches: 3. The CDR3 has 15 residues. CDR1 and CDR2 (germline): SGHRS, YFSETQ. The CDR3 region has the DNA TGCGCCAGCAGCCGCGGGGGGGCTAGCACAGATACGCAGTATTTT. It codes for CASSRGGASTDTQYF.